The T cell receptor (beta chain) described here comes from a study of response to subunit inactivated influenza vaccine. General observations from the study: A suggestion made by the authors is that each seasonal influenza vaccination recruits few new T cells.

V gave up 5 bases and J gave up 0 bases, with 14 bases separating them. The CDR3 has 16 residues. This clonotype has more than one count but fewer than ten. Antigen specificity is unknown. TCRdb fed the RT-PCR reads into MiXCR, producing one record per CDR3 protein. Altogether hundreds of thousands of distinct CDR3 sequences are present, approximately 15% being singletons, with the ten largest covering over 2.5%. The sample here was CD4+ T cells sorted from PBMCs, taken less than 30 months after vaccination. The sequence derives from a man aged 45 to 75 who received an inactivated influenza vaccine. The chain is built from TRBV12-3 or TRBV12-4 and TRBJ2-1; D is tentatively TRBD1 or TRBD2 (5 bases each). CDR3 loop: CASSPGTLISYNEQFF. DNA for the CDR3: TGTGCCAGCAGTCCAGGGACCCTGATCTCCTACAATGAGCAGTTCTTC.